The 29 T cell receptor beta chains in this list originate from one sample, sequenced in a study of cytomegalovirus exposure and HLA in healthy donors. PCR amplification relied on 60 Vbeta primers (plus 13 Jbeta primers). The method was immunoSEQ multiplex PCR; TCRdb's version includes in-frame clones alone and lacks a portion of them. The sample records tens of thousands of clones, about four fifths being singletons. Sequences were obtained from PBMCs. The receptors come from a female donor in good health and CMV-seronegative.

The chain employs TRBV13 and TRBJ2-3, with 10 bases that match TRBD1. J gave up 2 bases and V 1 base, and 9 bases lay outside the gene matches. CDR1 and CDR2 from the germline V gene are PRHDT and FYEKMQ (reference sequence). The CDR3 has 18 residues. CDR3 sequence: CASSLEVLGTGATDTQYF. The CDR3 DNA reads as TGTGCCAGCAGCTTAGAGGTCCTGGGGACAGGGGCCACAGATACGCAGTATTTT.

This clone was observed once. The rearrangement joins TRBV4-1 to TRBJ2-5; perhaps TRBD1 as D (7 bases). Trimming left V 11 bases short and J 3 bases short, with 19 bases between. The CDR3 has 14 amino acids. The germline CDR1 and CDR2 sequences are MGHRA and YSYEKL. The CDR3 DNA reads as TGCGCCTCGGCGGCAGGGGGGATCAAAGAGACCCAGTACTTC. This translates into CASAAGGIKETQYF.

This clone appeared a few times. The gene calls are TRBV5-1 and TRBJ2-1, with 8 positions matching TRBD1. Germline CDR1 is SGHRS and CDR2 is YFSETQ. This CDR3 is built from 16 residues. Trimming removed 7 bases from V and 0 bases from J; junction bases left unmatched: 9. The CDR3 spells CASFSTGGSSYNEQFF. The DNA of the CDR3 is TGCGCCAGCTTCTCAACAGGGGGAAGCTCCTACAATGAGCAGTTCTTC.

Only one count was recorded for this clone. This chain links TRBV6-1 with TRBJ1-1; D may be TRBD1 (5 bases). V dropped 2 bases and J dropped 3 bases, with 13 bases sitting between them. The CDR3 length is 15 residues. Germline lookup yields CDR1 MNHNS and CDR2 SASEGT. The CDR3 DNA reads TGTGCCAGCAGTGAATATCTTGGGGCAGACACTGAAGCTTTCTTT. Amino acid sequence: CASSEYLGADTEAFF.

In nucleotides, the CDR3 is TGCGCCAGCAGCCTGATGAGTATTAGGACTAGCGGGGGGGTCCTAAGCTCCTACAATGAGCAGTTCTTC. It codes for CASSLMSIRTSGGVLSSYNEQFF. The genes are TRBV5-1 and TRBJ2-1; 15 nucleotides line up with TRBD2. V shed 4 bases and J 0 bases; nucleotides not matched to a gene: 20. This CDR3 comprises 23 residues. Per germline, CDR1 SGHRS and CDR2 YFSETQ.

The V call is TRBV6-5, the J call TRBJ1-1; TRBD1 matches 9 bases. The V and J ends lost 6 bases and 3 bases, in that order; junction bases with no gene match: 8. The germline gives CDR1 MNHEY, CDR2 SVGAGI. CDR3 size: 15 residues. The CDR3 DNA reads as TGTGCCAGCAGGACTGGACAGGGGAGGGACACTGAAGCTTTCTTT. Residues: CASRTGQGRDTEAFF.

The J gene is TRBJ2-1, the V gene TRBV19, with D possibly being TRBD1 (6 bases). Trimming cost V 1 base and J 5 bases, with 15 bases left between them. Germline loops: CDR1 LNHDA, CDR2 SQIVND (reference sequence). The CDR3 spans 16 residues. CDR3 sequence: CASSIGRTDHDNEQFF. The CDR3 nucleotides are TGTGCCAGTAGTATAGGGAGGACAGATCATGACAATGAGCAGTTCTTC.

In its sample, this clone was seen once. The genes are TRBV29-1 and TRBJ2-5; D perhaps matches TRBD1 (5 bases). V lost 7 bases to trimming and J lost 5 bases, with 14 bases between them. The CDR3 is made up of 12 amino acids. CDR1 SQVTM and CDR2 ANQGSEA come from the germline V gene. The CDR3 DNA is TGCAGCGGGGCATGGGGCCAGGAGACCCAGTACTTC. Residues: CSGAWGQETQYF.

This chain links TRBV6-5 with TRBJ1-2; TRBD1 matches 8 bases. This CDR3 contains 15 residues. The V and J ends lost 0 bases and 6 bases, in that order; junction bases with no gene match: 6. Germline-derived CDR1 and CDR2 are MNHEY and SVGAGI. DNA for the CDR3: TGTGCCAGCAGTTACTCAGGACAGGGACGGGATGGCTACACCTTC. Translation gives CASSYSGQGRDGYTF.

The rearrangement joins TRBV15 to TRBJ2-3; tentative D call: TRBD2 (6 bases). This CDR3 has 15 amino acids. The germline V gene encodes CDR1 LNHNV and CDR2 YYDKDF (reference sequence). Trimming shortened V by 4 bases and J by 4 bases, and 15 bases separated the two germline ends. CDR3 nucleotides: TGTGCCACCAGCACGAAGACTAGTTCGGCAGATACGCAGTATTTT. This translates into CATSTKTSSADTQYF.

In this sample, this clone turned up a few times. This rearrangement joins TRBV15 to TRBJ1-4; possible D gene TRBD1, 6 bases. Trimming took 1 base from V and 4 from J, leaving 16 bases between them. The CDR3 contains 17 residues. Germline values: CDR1 LNHNV, CDR2 YYDKDF (reference sequence). CDR3 amino acids: CATSRGGQGPFNEKLFF. The CDR3 coding sequence is TGTGCCACCAGCAGAGGGGGGCAGGGCCCTTTTAATGAAAAACTGTTTTTT.

Concerning this clone: One junction end disagrees with the germline gene, perhaps due to a read error. The chain is built from TRBV7-9 and TRBJ1-2, with 8 bases lining up with TRBD1. The germline gives CDR1 SEHNR, CDR2 FQNEAQ (reference sequence). The CDR3 runs 14 residues. CDR3 sequence (DNA): TGTTCCAGCAGCCCTGGACAGGGAAACTATGGCTACACCTTC. This codes for CSSSPGQGNYGYTF. The complete variable domain, with remaining parts taken from reference TRBV7-9 and TRBJ1-2, reads DTGVSQNPRHKITKRGQNVTFRCDPISEHNRLYWYRQTLGQGPEFLTYFQNEAQLEKSRLLSDRFSAERPKGSFSTLEIQRTEQGDSAMYLCSSSPGQGNYGYTFGSGTRLTVV.

The rearrangement joins TRBV5-4 to TRBJ2-3; D is unresolved. The germline CDR1 and CDR2 sequences are SGHNT and YYREEE (reference sequence). Trimming removed 0 bases from V and 5 bases from J, with 10 bases in between. CDR3 length: 14 amino acids. CDR3 DNA sequence: TGTGCCAGCAGCTTGGCCTCCACGGTAGATACGCAGTATTTT. This gives the protein CASSLASTVDTQYF.

The chain uses TRBV14 and TRBJ1-1, with no clear D. The germline V and J ends were trimmed by 2 bases and 7 bases, with 5 bases remaining between them. Germline V gene lookup returns CDR1 SGHDN and CDR2 FVKESK. The CDR3 contains 11 residues. CDR3 sequence reads: CASSQTGEAFF. CDR3 bases: TGTGCCAGCAGCCAAACGGGTGAAGCTTTCTTT.

The chain combines TRBV6-1 with TRBJ2-7, with a possible D match to TRBD2 (6 bases). The CDR3 sequence is 15 residues long. Trimming cost V 2 bases and J 2 bases, with 13 bases left between them. The germline V gene has CDR1 MNHNS and CDR2 SASEGT. The CDR3 loop is CASSETDSGAYEQYF. The CDR3 DNA reads TGTGCCAGCAGTGAAACCGATAGCGGTGCCTACGAGCAGTACTTC.

J is TRBJ1-3 and V is TRBV5-1; TRBD1 might be the D (6 bases). Germline CDR1 and CDR2: SGHRS and YFSETQ. CDR3 size: 17 residues. With 4 bases removed from V and 0 bases from J, the gap between germline ends came to 17 bases. CDR3 sequence: CASSQSGTGHSGNTIYF. The CDR3 DNA reads as TGCGCCAGCAGCCAAAGCGGGACGGGACACTCTGGAAACACCATATATTTT.

Points on this clone: Other nucleotide sequences from this sample produce the same CDR3. The V and J genes are TRBV5-1 and TRBJ1-3; possible D gene TRBD1, 5 bases. This CDR3 region has 15 residues. V was cut by 0 bases and J by 2 bases, with 9 bases left in between. Germline CDR1 SGHRS, CDR2 YFSETQ. The CDR3 loop is CASSLDGGPGNTIYF. The CDR3 coding sequence is TGCGCCAGCAGCTTGGACGGGGGACCTGGAAACACCATATATTTT.

This chain uses TRBV5-1 with TRBJ1-3, with D hard to call. Trimming cost V 2 bases and J 1 base, with 10 bases left between them. The CDR3 has 15 residues. Germline V lookup: CDR1 SGHRS, CDR2 YFSETQ. The CDR3 spells CASSLYSGSGNTIYF. The CDR3 coding sequence is TGCGCCAGCAGCTTATACAGTGGATCTGGAAACACCATATATTTT.

A single count supports this clone. The gene calls are TRBV7-9 and TRBJ1-2; D is undetermined. The CDR3 length is 14 residues. From germline, CDR1 is SEHNR and CDR2 FQNEAQ (reference sequence). V gave up 5 bases and J gave up 2 bases, with 12 bases separating them. The CDR3 nucleotides read TGTGCCAGCAGCCGTTGGGAGGCCAACTATGGCTACACCTTC. This encodes CASSRWEANYGYTF.

V gene TRBV28 combines with J gene TRBJ2-3; D not resolved. The germline V gene encodes CDR1 MDHEN and CDR2 SYDVKM. This CDR3 is built from 11 residues. V lost 6 bases and J lost 3, with 4 bases in between. CDR3 sequence: CASRRTDTQYF. The CDR3 DNA reads as TGTGCCAGCAGACGGACAGATACGCAGTATTTT.

V usage is TRBV19 and J usage is TRBJ2-7, with D possibly matching TRBD1 (6 bases). With 6 bases removed from V and 3 bases from J, the gap between germline ends came to 15 bases. Germline CDR1 is LNHDA and CDR2 is SQIVND (reference sequence). The CDR3 loop spans 14 amino acids. As DNA, the CDR3 is TGTGCCAGTAGGCGGACAGTAGACAGCTACGAGCAGTACTTC. Protein: CASRRTVDSYEQYF.

The chain recombines TRBV19 with TRBJ2-2, with 12 bases identical to TRBD2. The CDR3 runs 19 residues. CDR1 LNHDA and CDR2 SQIVND come from the germline V gene (reference sequence). Trimming cost V 5 bases and J 4 bases; bases outside gene matches: 14. CDR3 sequence: CASSPRFLAGGPGTGELFF. CDR3 DNA sequence: TGTGCCAGTAGTCCTCGATTTCTAGCGGGGGGGCCGGGCACCGGGGAGCTGTTTTTT.

The chain links TRBV9 to TRBJ1-1, with 7 positions matching TRBD1. This CDR3 has 14 residues. V gave up 3 bases and J gave up 1 base; unmatched junction bases: 3. Germline lookup yields CDR1 SGDLS and CDR2 YYNGEE. The CDR3 protein is CASSAGQANTEAFF. The CDR3 DNA follows: TGTGCCAGCAGCGCCGGACAGGCGAACACTGAAGCTTTCTTT.

The V call is TRBV18, the J call TRBJ2-1; TRBD2 might be the D (5 bases). Germline CDR1 and CDR2: KGHSH and LQKENI. V was shortened by 4 bases and J by 4 bases, with 17 bases between the two germline ends. CDR3 length: 16 amino acids. The CDR3 sequence is CASSRGLSSGYNEQFF. CDR3 nucleotides: TGTGCCAGCTCACGAGGACTCTCCTCCGGATACAATGAGCAGTTCTTC.

This clone is classed as medium-sized. The V call is TRBV5-8, the J call TRBJ1-2, with a possible D match to TRBD1 (5 bases). This CDR3 is built from 14 residues. The V gene's germline CDR1 is SGHTS and CDR2 YDEGEE. V lost 0 bases and J lost 4, with 10 bases in between. In nucleotides, the CDR3 is TGTGCCAGCAGCTTGGGACGTACAGGCTATGGCTACACCTTC. It encodes CASSLGRTGYGYTF.

The rearrangement joins TRBV6-5 to TRBJ2-7; 8 bases fit TRBD1. The V gene's germline CDR1 is MNHEY and CDR2 SVGAGI. With 2 bases clipped from V and 5 bases from J, the junction kept 8 bases outside the gene matches. The CDR3 spans 15 residues. CDR3 nucleotides: TGTGCCAGCAGTTACCCAGGGGGCGCGAACCACGAGCAGTACTTC. As protein: CASSYPGGANHEQYF.

The chain joins TRBV4-1 to TRBJ1-2; D not resolved. Trimming stripped 4 bases from V and 1 base from J, with 10 bases between. Germline V gene lookup returns CDR1 MGHRA and CDR2 YSYEKL. The CDR3 runs 14 residues. Written as DNA, the CDR3 is TGCGCCAGCAGCCGCACCATAGATAACTATGGCTACACCTTC. Protein: CASSRTIDNYGYTF.

The chain recombines TRBV27 with TRBJ1-1; tentatively, D is TRBD1 (5 bases). Germline CDR1 is MNHEY and CDR2 is SMNVEV (reference sequence). The CDR3 is 15 amino acids. V was shortened by 5 bases and J by 1 base, with 14 bases between the two germline ends. Here the CDR3 reads CASSGSLRANTEAFF. The CDR3, as DNA: TGTGCCAGCAGTGGGTCTCTCAGGGCGAACACTGAAGCTTTCTTT.

The chain combines TRBV12-5 with TRBJ2-2, with TRBD1 matching 10 bases. CDR1 LGHNT and CDR2 FRNRAP come from the germline V gene. V gave up 1 base and J gave up 4 bases; unmatched junction bases: 6. CDR3 length: 17 amino acids. The CDR3 sequence: CASGLATGQGSTGELFF. CDR3 DNA: TGTGCTAGTGGTTTGGCTACGGGACAGGGGAGCACCGGGGAGCTGTTTTTT.